The sample holds one count of the clone carrying this T cell receptor beta chain. In terms of age and location, participants ranged from roughly 18 to 90 years and lived in around 22 US areas. Two negative PCRs, clearance, or symptom resolution were required of recovered Cohort 3 donors. The assay was immunoSEQ multiplex PCR, and TCRdb's table has in-frame clones only and misses some. The sample contains under 350,000 clones, roughly 91% of which appear only once. This entry comes from a study of blood T cell repertoires in COVID-19. Input material: PBMCs or T cells enriched from blood (not recorded which). The sequence came from a woman aged 55-70 years who had recovered from COVID-19.

CDR3 protein: CATSDTDAGAYGNTIYF. CDR3 sequence (DNA): TGTGCCACCAGTGATACCGATGCGGGGGCCTATGGAAACACCATATATTTT. The gene calls are TRBV24-1 and TRBJ1-3, with D possibly being TRBD1 (6 bases). This CDR3 has 17 residues. From germline, CDR1 is KGHDR and CDR2 SFDVKD. V lost 3 bases to trimming and J lost 3 bases, with 17 bases between them.